These T cell receptor beta chains were read from a single sample in a study of blood T cell repertoires in COVID-19. TCRdb's copy holds only in-frame clones and misses some; the assay was immunoSEQ multiplex PCR. The table records about 140,000 clones, around 87% of them present only once. The sample consisted of peripheral blood. The receptor set was obtained from a middle-aged woman with acute or convalescent COVID-19. The CDR3 runs from the conserved cysteine through the conserved F or W. D genes are given only for firm matches.

CASSDRQGLDSPLHF	TRBV10-1	.	TRBJ1-6
CASSLIGEWQPQHF	TRBV28	.	TRBJ1-5
CASSQVTASSYEQYF	TRBV4-3	.	TRBJ2-7
CAWSPGVREQYF	TRBV30	.	TRBJ2-7
CASSWGLAGAAEGGYTF	TRBV28	.	TRBJ1-2
CASSPPRGLALPYEQFF	TRBV4-1	TRBD2	TRBJ2-1
CASGLVINSYYTF	TRBV12-5	.	TRBJ1-2
CASSYYDGGTQYF	TRBV6-5	.	TRBJ2-5
CASSPGVGTEAFF	TRBV7-9	.	TRBJ1-1
CASSFRAGVPDTQYF	TRBV27	.	TRBJ2-3
CASSPGNEQYF	TRBV5-1	.	TRBJ2-7
CASTGPGHENNEQFF	TRBV2	.	TRBJ2-1
CASSSPRRDTQYF	TRBV5-5	.	TRBJ2-3
CASSSAGTDNQPQHF	TRBV9	TRBD1	TRBJ1-5
CASSLGLYSGEQYF	TRBV11-2	.	TRBJ2-7
CASTRSGRNEQFF	TRBV7-8	.	TRBJ2-1